This TCR beta chain was identified during a study of blood T cells in healthy people across ages. With a J-beta primer mix and a sample-barcoded 5' primer, a second PCR ran about 7 to 12 cycles. Each CDR3 protein is one row after TCRdb ran MiXCR on the 5' RACE reads. The sample includes approximately 670,000 distinct CDR3 sequences, approximately 40% seen only once; the top ten take about 32%. Germline V gene lookup returns CDR1 SGDLS and CDR2 YYNGEE. CDR3 size: 14 residues. This clonotype has just a few counts. Material for sequencing was blood. The TCR was taken from a man at least 80 years old in good health. The chain is built from TRBV9 and TRBJ2-7; D unresolved. Near its end, the DNA agrees better with TRBJ2-5, so the J call may be wrong. The CDR3 DNA sequence: TGTGCCAGCAGCGGTGGGAACGTCCGGGAGACCCAGTACTTC. This sequence encodes CASSGGNVRETQYF.